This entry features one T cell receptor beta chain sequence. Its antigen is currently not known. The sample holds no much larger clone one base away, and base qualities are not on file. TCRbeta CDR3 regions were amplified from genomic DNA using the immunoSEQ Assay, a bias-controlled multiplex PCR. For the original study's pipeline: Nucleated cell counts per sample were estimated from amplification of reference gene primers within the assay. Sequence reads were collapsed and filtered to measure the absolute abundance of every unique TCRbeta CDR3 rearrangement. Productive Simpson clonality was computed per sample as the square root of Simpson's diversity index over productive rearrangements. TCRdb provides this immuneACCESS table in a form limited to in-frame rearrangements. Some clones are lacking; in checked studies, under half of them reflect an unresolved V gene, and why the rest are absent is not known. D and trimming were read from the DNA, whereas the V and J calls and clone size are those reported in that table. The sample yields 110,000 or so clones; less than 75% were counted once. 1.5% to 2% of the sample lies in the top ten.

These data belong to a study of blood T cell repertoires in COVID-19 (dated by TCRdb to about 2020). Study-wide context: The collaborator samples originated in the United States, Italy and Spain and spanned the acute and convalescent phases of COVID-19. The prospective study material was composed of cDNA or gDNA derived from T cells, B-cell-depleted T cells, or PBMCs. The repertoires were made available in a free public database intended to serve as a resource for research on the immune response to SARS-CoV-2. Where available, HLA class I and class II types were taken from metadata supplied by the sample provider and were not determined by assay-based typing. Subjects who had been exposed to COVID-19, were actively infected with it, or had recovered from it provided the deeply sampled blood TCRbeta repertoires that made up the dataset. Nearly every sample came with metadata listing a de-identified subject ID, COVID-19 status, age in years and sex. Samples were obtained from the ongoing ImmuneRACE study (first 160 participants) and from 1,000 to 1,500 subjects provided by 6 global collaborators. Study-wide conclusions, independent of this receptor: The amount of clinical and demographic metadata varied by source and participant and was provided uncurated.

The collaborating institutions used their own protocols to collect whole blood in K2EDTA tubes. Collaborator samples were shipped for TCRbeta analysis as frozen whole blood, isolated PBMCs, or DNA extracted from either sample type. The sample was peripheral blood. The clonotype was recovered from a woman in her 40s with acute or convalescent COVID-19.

The encoded CDR3 is CASNYDSTSRGNEQFF. The nucleotide sequence is given as TGCGCCAGCAACTATGACTCGACTAGTCGGGGCAATGAGCAGTTCTTC. The chain employs TRBV5-1 and TRBJ2-1, with TRBD2 perhaps the D gene, on 6 matching bases. The CDR3 has 16 amino acids, counting the end cysteine and phenylalanine. This entry keeps only the CDR3 DNA: 48 bases, framed from base 1. V is shortened by 6 bases, J by 6 bases, and the region joining them spans 22 bases. Taken from the germline V gene, the CDR1 and CDR2 loops are SGHRS and YFSETQ.